This T cell receptor beta chain comes out of a study of shared clonotypes between healthy human individuals. General study points: Rarefaction demonstrated incomplete sorted-subset sequencing despite large depth. Roughly 5% of naive CD4 clonotypes were shared across a handful of donors.

The CDR3 totals 15 residues. Trimming shortened V by 6 bases and J by 2 bases, and 14 bases separated the two germline ends. From germline, CDR1 is WNHNN and CDR2 SYGVQD (reference sequence). Execution of the assay was at deep level. TCRdb's table, derived via immunoSEQ multiplex PCR, lists solely in-frame clones and lacks some. The data show about 1 million clones, approximately 72% seen once. As to this clone: What it binds is unknown.

The rearrangement joins TRBV10-1 to TRBJ1-3, with a tentative D call TRBD1 (5 bases). The material sequenced was memory CD4+ T cells sorted from blood. The sample's subset: CD45RA-negative fraction. The receptor comes from a young man in good health. The CDR3 reads CASSQGPVAGNTIYF. The CDR3 nucleotides are TGCGCCAGCAGCCAGGGACCGGTAGCTGGAAACACCATATATTTT.